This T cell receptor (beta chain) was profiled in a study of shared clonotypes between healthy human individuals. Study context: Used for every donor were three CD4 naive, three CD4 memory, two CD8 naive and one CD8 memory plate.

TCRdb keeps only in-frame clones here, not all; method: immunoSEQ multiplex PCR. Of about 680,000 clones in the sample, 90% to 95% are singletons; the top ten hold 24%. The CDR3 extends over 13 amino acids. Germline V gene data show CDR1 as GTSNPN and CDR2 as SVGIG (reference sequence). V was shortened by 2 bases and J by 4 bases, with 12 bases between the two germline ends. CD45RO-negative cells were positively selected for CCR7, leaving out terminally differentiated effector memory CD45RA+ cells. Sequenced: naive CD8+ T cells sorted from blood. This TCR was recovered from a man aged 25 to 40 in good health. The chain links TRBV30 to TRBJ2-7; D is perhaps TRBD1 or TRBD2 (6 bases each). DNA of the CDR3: TGTGCCTGGAGTTTGGGGGCGGGATACGAGCAGTACTTC. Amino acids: CAWSLGAGYEQYF.